These T cell receptor beta chains were read from a single sample in a study of blood T cell repertoires in COVID-19. Clones were read by immunoSEQ multiplex PCR, and TCRdb kept only the in-frame ones, dropping some. The repertoire holds around 190,000 clones, with about 80% as singletons. Sample: peripheral blood. The receptor source for this set is a human donor in a cohort sampled during active COVID-19. The CDR3 runs from the conserved cysteine through the conserved F or W. The order of the fields is J gene, D gene, V gene, clone size, CDR3 protein, CDR3 DNA. A D gene is named only where the DNA matches it firmly. Clone size appears in some rows only: once, few, many, or a class for an expanded clone.

TRBJ1-6	NA	TRBV5-6	NA	CASSLDEDSPLHF	TGTGCCAGCAGCTTGGATGAGGATTCACCCCTCCACTTT
TRBJ2-2	TRBD2	TRBV7-9	NA	CASSLRGGGASTGELFF	TGTGCCAGCAGCTTAAGGGGCGGGGGGGCCTCGACCGGGGAGCTGTTTTTT
TRBJ2-4	TRBD1	TRBV4-2	NA	CASSQALGTGEQLLRKNIQYF	TGTGCCAGCAGCCAAGCTCTAGGGACAGGGGAGCAACTGCTACGGAAAAACATTCAGTACTTC
TRBJ2-3	TRBD2	TRBV11-2	NA	CASSGAGAHTDTQYF	TGTGCCAGCTCCGGAGCGGGGGCGCACACAGATACGCAGTATTTT
TRBJ1-1	NA	TRBV19	NA	CASSMTSGMNTEAFF	TGTGCCAGTAGTATGACCTCGGGAATGAACACTGAAGCTTTCTTT
TRBJ2-7	TRBD2	TRBV19	NA	CASSRYRTSGFSYEQYF	TGTGCCAGTAGTAGATACAGGACTAGCGGTTTCTCCTACGAGCAGTACTTC
TRBJ2-5	TRBD1	TRBV5-6	NA	CASSLLQGDVRETQYF	TGTGCCAGCAGCTTGTTACAGGGGGATGTTCGCGAGACCCAGTACTTC
TRBJ1-2	NA	TRBV12-3/TRBV12-4	few	CASSLNSYGYTF	TGTGCCAGCAGTTTAAACAGCTATGGCTACACCTTC
TRBJ1-1	NA	TRBV5-5	NA	CASSLSSLNTEAFF	TGTGCCAGCAGCTTGTCGTCGTTGAACACTGAAGCTTTCTTT
TRBJ2-3	TRBD2	TRBV5-6	NA	CASSFSTSGADTQYF	TGTGCCAGCAGCTTTAGTACTAGCGGGGCAGATACGCAGTATTTT
TRBJ2-7	NA	TRBV2	NA	CASSDRGGPSYEQYF	TGTGCCAGCAGTGATAGGGGGGGGCCCTCCTACGAGCAGTACTTC
TRBJ2-3	TRBD2	TRBV30	NA	CAWSAASGGDGTDTQYF	TGTGCCTGGAGTGCGGCTAGCGGGGGGGATGGGACAGATACGCAGTATTTT
TRBJ2-7	NA	TRBV9	once	CASSPDSSYEQYF	TGTGCCAGCAGCCCGGACAGTTCCTACGAGCAGTACTTC
TRBJ2-3	NA	TRBV11-2	once	CASSLLLLARSTDTQYF	TGTGCCAGCAGCTTACTTCTCTTAGCGCGATCCACAGATACGCAGTATTTT
TRBJ1-5	NA	TRBV30	NA	CAWSNPVYNQPQHF	TGTGCCTGGAGTAATCCGGTTTACAATCAGCCCCAGCATTTT
TRBJ1-6	TRBD1	TRBV10-3	NA	CAISESTGEDSPLHF	TGTGCCATCAGTGAGTCGACAGGGGAGGATTCACCCCTCCACTTT
TRBJ2-7	NA	TRBV5-4	NA	CASSLGRDFLYEQYF	TGTGCCAGCAGCCTCGGCCGGGACTTCCTCTACGAGCAGTACTTC
TRBJ1-4	TRBD1	TRBV19	NA	CASVDRGPGDEKLFF	TGTGCCAGTGTGGACAGGGGGCCGGGTGATGAAAAACTGTTTTTT
TRBJ2-1	NA	TRBV19	few	CASRSAGSSYNEQFF	TGTGCCAGTAGATCCGCGGGGAGCTCCTACAATGAGCAGTTCTTC
TRBJ2-1	TRBD1	TRBV7-3	NA	CRGGTGDGETEQFF	TGTCGGGGCGGGACAGGGGACGGGGAGACAGAACAGTTCTTC
TRBJ2-7	TRBD2	TRBV13	once	CASSSGVAGSYEQYF	TGTGCCAGCAGCTCCGGGGTAGCGGGGTCCTACGAGCAGTACTTC
TRBJ1-5	NA	TRBV7-2	NA	CASSLGRGYSNQPQHF	TGTGCCAGCAGCTTAGGTCGCGGTTATAGCAATCAGCCCCAGCATTTT
TRBJ2-1	NA	TRBV24-1	NA	CATSDPPSRRLFF	TGTGCCACCAGTGATCCCCCGAGCCGCAGGCTGTTCTTC
TRBJ1-1	NA	TRBV5-1	NA	CASSLGGNTEAFF	TGCGCCAGCAGCTTGGGCGGAAACACTGAAGCTTTCTTT
TRBJ1-4	NA	TRBV9	NA	CASSLSPGSGEKLFF	TGTGCCAGCAGCCTTAGCCCAGGGTCGGGTGAAAAACTGTTTTTT
TRBJ2-3	NA	TRBV29-1	NA	CSVAAGRRDTQYF	TGCAGCGTTGCGGCGGGGCGAAGGGATACGCAGTATTTT
TRBJ2-7	NA	TRBV5-1	NA	CASSLGGGNYEQYF	TGCGCCAGCAGCTTGGGCGGAGGAAACTACGAGCAGTACTTC
TRBJ2-7	NA	TRBV4-1	NA	CASSQEVPRGEPYEQYF	TGCGCCAGCAGCCAAGAGGTCCCCAGAGGAGAGCCCTACGAGCAGTACTTC
TRBJ1-1	NA	TRBV4-1	NA	CASSRIIGRGNTEAFF	TGCGCCAGCAGCCGGATTATCGGAAGGGGAAACACTGAAGCTTTCTTT
TRBJ2-5	NA	TRBV7-9	once	CASSLARGGVETQYF	TGTGCCAGCAGCTTAGCGCGGGGCGGGGTTGAGACCCAGTACTTC
TRBJ1-1	NA	TRBV2	NA	CASLKGGIGTEAFF	TGTGCCAGCCTCAAGGGAGGGATTGGCACTGAAGCTTTCTTT
TRBJ1-6	NA	TRBV7-6	NA	CASSLRAGEGSPLHF	TGTGCCAGCAGCCTACGGGCAGGGGAGGGGTCACCCCTCCACTTT